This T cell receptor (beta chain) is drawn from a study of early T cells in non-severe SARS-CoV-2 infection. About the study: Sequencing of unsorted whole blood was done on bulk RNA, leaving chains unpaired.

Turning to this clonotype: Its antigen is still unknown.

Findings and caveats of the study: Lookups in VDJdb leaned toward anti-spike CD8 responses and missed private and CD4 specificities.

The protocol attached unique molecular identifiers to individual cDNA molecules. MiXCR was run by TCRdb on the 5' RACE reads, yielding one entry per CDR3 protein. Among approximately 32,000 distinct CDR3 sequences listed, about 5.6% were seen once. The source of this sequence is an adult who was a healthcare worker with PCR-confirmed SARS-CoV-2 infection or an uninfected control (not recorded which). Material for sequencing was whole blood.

The CDR3 loop is CASSYSQGASSYNSPLHF. The CDR3 DNA reads as TGTGCCAGCAGTTACTCTCAGGGGGCGAGCTCCTATAATTCACCCCTCCACTTT. The V gene is TRBV6-2 or TRBV6-3, the J gene TRBJ1-6; 8 bases are a match to TRBD1. The CDR3 is 18 residues long. Germline trimming cut 0 bases from V and 0 bases from J; bases unmatched to any gene: 4. Germline CDR1 and CDR2: MNHEY and SVGEGT.